This TCR beta chain appears in the sequencing data of a study of cytomegalovirus exposure and HLA in healthy donors (dated 2017 in TCRdb). At the level of the whole study: In an earlier analysis of about 560 of the donors, roughly 300 Gb of sequence data and 117 million unique TCR beta sequences from 150 million to 200 million T cells were reported. Roughly 300 gigabases of sequencing data and around 88 million unique TCR sequences made up an early release that covered over 550 HLA-typed donors. Of the roughly 400 genotyped donors, over 80% were placed in the genetic ancestry cluster associated with self-reported Caucasian donors. The aim of the study was to test whether cataloging public T cell receptors could identify signatures of past pathogen exposure. The study used immunosequencing to profile the T cell repertoires of more than 650 subjects and linked those repertoires to cytomegalovirus serostatus. In addition to the first cohort of approximately 670 subjects, a separate validation cohort of 120 different subjects was used. To predict cytomegalovirus infection status, the study brought together high-throughput TCR immunosequencing, statistical association of individual TCRs with disease status, and machine learning. A later analysis re-examined previously published TCR beta repertoires from around 670 donors and added high-resolution HLA genotyping to investigate patterns of TCR occurrence. The later analysis used no new phenotypic data to find candidate immune exposures, relying instead on TCR beta sequences and their occurrence across donors. To decide whether each TCR beta V gene segment behaved as functional or pseudogenic, an earlier analysis of some 600 of the donors relied on high-throughput TCR beta sequencing. Donor age, sex, ethnicity and CMV serostatus were compiled alongside the repertoire data. A later genetic analysis took genome-wide SNP genotypes for about three fifths of the 666 donors and used that subset as a discovery cohort. Every repertoire in the discovery cohort had been generated on one and the same sequencing platform. HLA typing covered class I and class II loci at four-digit resolution. The number of typed donors differed by locus: about 620-640 for A, B, C, DRB1 and DQB1; some 540 for DQA1; 600 to 610 for DPA1; and approximately 450 for DPB1. Four to six DR-DQ haplotypes were handled as single units for association and clustering, since linkage in the cohort was strong. Across some 400 genotyped donors of the cohort, an average of about 240,000 unique TCR beta nucleotide sequences per donor were sequenced, and 15% to 20% of those sequences were non-productive.

In the case of this clone: No cognate antigen has been identified for it. Base qualities are not provided; no much larger clone lies one nucleotide away.

The cohort consisted of some 670 healthy bone marrow donors. At the time of sampling, all cohort members were nominally healthy, though unrecorded immune exposures were likely present. The donor tested CMV seronegative, placing the donor among the 350 to 400 seronegative members of the cohort. A peripheral blood sample was provided by each donor, and peripheral blood mononuclear cells were used for TCR beta sequencing. The Qiagen DNeasy Blood Extraction Kit was used to extract genomic DNA from the blood cell samples. Study-level results and caveats: A further reported finding was that TCR beta sequences accurately predicted the HLA-A and HLA-B alleles for most subjects in the first cohort. In a later analysis, TCR association rates were found to vary across HLA loci, with the most associated TCRs seen for DRB1 alleles and the fewest for HLA-C alleles. The classifier was reported to diagnose cytomegalovirus status with high specificity and sensitivity in both the original cohort and the validation cohort. Because HLA typing was missing for some donors at each locus, association tests included only the typed subset. A later genetic analysis reported fewer N-insertions in productive TCRs among donors in an Asian-associated ancestry cluster than the roughly 700-donor mean. According to a later analysis, parvovirus B19, influenza, CMV and Epstein-Barr virus appeared linked to several top co-occurrence clusters. In the study, approximately 160 TCR beta chains were listed as associated with cytomegalovirus. Most TCR sequences were seen in very few donors, while some public TCRs were found in many individuals. In vitro tests confirmed that a few of the cytomegalovirus-associated TCR beta chains recognize cytomegalovirus antigens. Correlated functional status among segregating V segments might reflect linkage disequilibrium, but an unknown experimental factor could not be ruled out. In an earlier analysis of some 540 of the donors, most TCR beta V segments appeared in productive rearrangements about 87% or about 30% of the time, broadly matching IMGT annotations. According to the authors, the approach could potentially be generalized to other disease states and immunological phenotypes. A later analysis associated about 16,000 TCR beta sequences with specific HLA alleles at a false discovery rate of 0.05. In a later analysis, HLA-associated TCR beta chains showed more clonal expansion and lower generation probabilities than non-associated chains that were equally common. Assigning TCR associations to individual alleles was difficult when HLA alleles, especially DR and DQ, strongly co-occurred. The cohort was sequenced for TCR beta chains only, and without alpha or paired-chain data the features that could be detected were limited. CMV serostatus was the only immune exposure information available for the cohort. A group of highly shared sequence variants was considered likely to be a technical artifact of the sequencing pipeline. An association between a missense DCLRE1C variant and V-gene and J-gene trimming of TCR beta chains was found in a later genetic analysis and replicated in an independent cohort. According to a later analysis, most CMV-associated TCR beta chains appeared to be HLA-restricted, and the HLA associations seemed to be driven largely by CMV exposure. Because the 87-base-pair reads could not distinguish some IMGT-functional V segments, including TRBV6-2 and TRBV6-3, those segments were excluded. Sequencing depth was assumed to be roughly uniform across donors in the presence/absence analyses, though that assumption may not hold. Because counts were too low, about 18 rarely observed V segments, including chromosome 9 orphons, were excluded from the earlier analysis of a few hundred of the donors.

The CDR3, cysteine through phenylalanine, is 16 amino acids long. Only the CDR3 part of the read is kept: 48 bases, read in frame from the first base. CDR1 and CDR2 were assigned from the germline V gene as MNHEY and SVGAGI. At the junction V is shortened by 0 bases and J by 2 bases, with 12 bases in between. Receptor amplification or capture employed the immunoSEQ multiplex PCR assay. The multiplex PCR relied on a mix of 60 forward primers for TCR Vbeta segments and 13 reverse primers for TCR Jbeta segments. Amplification of the CDR3 region of rearranged TCR beta genes was performed with a multiplex PCR assay on genomic DNA. The amplified TCR beta libraries were sequenced on the Illumina HiSeq System as 87-base-pair reads. In the source study's methods: In a later analysis, 80 million or so unique TCR beta chains were counted across the 500 to 850 repertoires, and around 11 million of these chains were shared by at least two donors. A nearest-neighbor algorithm error-corrected the raw reads and collapsed the reads into unique sequences, merging closely related sequences to remove PCR and sequencing errors. Alignment of CDR3 sequences to IMGT reference sequences was used to assign V, D and J gene segments. For a sequence to be retained, a match of at least six nucleotides was required to both a V gene segment and a J gene segment. A rearrangement was called productive if the CDR3 had no stop codons and remained in frame with V and J, and every other rearrangement was called non-productive. Following IMGT convention, CDR3 was defined as the stretch from the second conserved V-encoded cysteine to the conserved J-encoded phenylalanine. The earlier analysis of about 620 of the donors excluded sequences that lacked an unambiguous match to a single V gene segment. An earlier analysis of some 610 of the donors called V segments functional above 56.7% productive rearrangements and segregating when the between-donor standard deviation exceeded 5%. A statistical classification framework was developed to diagnose cytomegalovirus status using the catalog of TCR beta chain sequences. A later analysis assigned V and J genes by comparing TCR nucleotide sequences with IMGT/GENE-DB human TR gene sequences. Using the TCRdist pipeline, a later analysis assigned CDR3 sequences along with most-parsimonious VDJ recombination scenarios. In a later analysis, each TCR beta chain was defined by its CDR3 amino acid sequence together with its V-gene family, and reads lacking a unique V-gene family were excluded. As a way to deal with suspected cross-contamination and a sequencing artifact, a later analysis dropped 450 to 600 nucleotide sequences that were highly shared and had low generation probability. In a later analysis, a clonal expansion index was calculated for each public chain from normalized within-repertoire ranks of inferred template counts. Generation probabilities in a later analysis came from a VDJ recombination model fitted to out-of-frame rearrangements, and those results were checked against IGoR. In a later analysis, hypergeometric tests were used to score TCR-TCR, TCR-HLA and TCR-CMV co-occurrence, with a repertoire-size bias correction applied to TCR pairs. To estimate false discovery rates, a later analysis permuted the HLA or CMV assignments 20 times. A later analysis grouped co-occurring TCRs with DBSCAN, adding TCRdist sequence similarity when clustering within HLA-allele-positive subsets. Co-occurrence clustering excluded repertoires with fewer than 30,000 or more than 120,000 public chains, plus five with anomalous nucleotide sharing. As stored in TCRdb, this immuneACCESS dataset retains in-frame rearrangements with V and J assigned. A fraction of the clones does not appear; measured against another copy, unresolved V genes explain less than half of the discrepancy, and the remainder lacks a known reason. That table supplies the V and J calls and clone size; D and trimming were determined from the DNA. For this sample there are 100,000 to 150,000 clones; more than 60% appear just once. Of the sample, 3.4% falls within the top ten clones.

The specimen sequenced was PBMCs. The receptor chain draws on TRBV6-5 and TRBJ2-3; D gene: possibly TRBD1, on 5 matching bases. This receptor was obtained from a man between 25 and 39 years old in good health and CMV-seronegative. In nucleotide form, the sequence is TGTGCCAGCAGTTACTCGAATCCAGGGCCCACAGATACGCAGTATTTT. Translated, it gives CASSYSNPGPTDTQYF.